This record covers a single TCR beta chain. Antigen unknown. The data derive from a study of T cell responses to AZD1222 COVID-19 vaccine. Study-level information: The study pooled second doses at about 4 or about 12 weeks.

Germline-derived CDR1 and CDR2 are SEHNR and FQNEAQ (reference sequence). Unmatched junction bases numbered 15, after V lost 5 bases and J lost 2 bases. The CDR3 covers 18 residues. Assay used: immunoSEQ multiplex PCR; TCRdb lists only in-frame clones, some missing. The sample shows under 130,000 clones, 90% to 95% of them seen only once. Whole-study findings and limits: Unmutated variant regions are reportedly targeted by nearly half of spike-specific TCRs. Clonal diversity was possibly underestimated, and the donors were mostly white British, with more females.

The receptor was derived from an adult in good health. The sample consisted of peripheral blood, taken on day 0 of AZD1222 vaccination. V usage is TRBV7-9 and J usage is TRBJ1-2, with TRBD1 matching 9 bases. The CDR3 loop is CASSPRTRGQGRNYGYTF. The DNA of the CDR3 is TGTGCCAGCAGCCCCCGAACTCGTGGACAGGGGAGAAACTATGGCTACACCTTC. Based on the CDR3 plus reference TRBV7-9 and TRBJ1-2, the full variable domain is DTGVSQNPRHKITKRGQNVTFRCDPISEHNRLYWYRQTLGQGPEFLTYFQNEAQLEKSRLLSDRFSAERPKGSFSTLEIQRTEQGDSAMYLCASSPRTRGQGRNYGYTFGSGTRLTVV.